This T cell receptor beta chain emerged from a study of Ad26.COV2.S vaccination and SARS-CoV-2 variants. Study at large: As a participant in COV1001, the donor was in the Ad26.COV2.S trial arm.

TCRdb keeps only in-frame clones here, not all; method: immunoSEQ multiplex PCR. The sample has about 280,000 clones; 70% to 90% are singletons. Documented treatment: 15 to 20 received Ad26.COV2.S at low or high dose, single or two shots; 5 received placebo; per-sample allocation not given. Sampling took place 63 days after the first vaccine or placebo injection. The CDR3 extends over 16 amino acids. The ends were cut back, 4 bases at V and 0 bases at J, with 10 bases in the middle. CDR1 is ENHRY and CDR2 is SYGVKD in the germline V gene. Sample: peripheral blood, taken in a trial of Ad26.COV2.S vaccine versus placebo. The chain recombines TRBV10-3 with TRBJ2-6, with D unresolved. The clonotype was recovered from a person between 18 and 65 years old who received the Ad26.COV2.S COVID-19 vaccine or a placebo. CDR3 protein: CAISAGGTSGANVLTF. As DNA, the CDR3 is TGTGCCATCAGTGCAGGCGGAACCTCTGGGGCCAACGTCCTGACTTTC.